One TCR beta chain is described in this entry. Its target antigen remains unknown. Qualities for individual bases were not recorded, and no much larger clone is one base off. Sequences SGHRS (CDR1) and YFSETQ (CDR2) are obtained from the germline V gene. V and J are trimmed by 7 bases and 5 bases, and the gene matches miss 18 bases of the junction. The CDR3 runs 17 amino acids, cysteine and phenylalanine included. Only the CDR3 region is kept as DNA, spanning 51 bases read in frame from base 1. The sample comes from a study of T cell responses to AZD1222 COVID-19 vaccine (dated by TCRdb to the early 2020s). A note on the overall study: A total of 233 trial participants underwent TCR sequencing, of whom roughly 210 had received two doses of AZD1222 and around 25 had received two doses of the MenACWY control vaccine. Trial participants were enrolled into age subgroups of 18-55, 56-69 and 70-plus years, which contained about 150, 27 and 61 TCR-sequenced participants, respectively.

Sample time point, as interpreted from the label and publication: about 28 days (+/-7) after the second vaccine dose. AZD1222 recipients whose second dose came at about 4 weeks and those whose second dose came at about 12 weeks were combined into one group, since spike-specific TCR depth and breadth did not differ between the two schedules. Vaccinee samples were obtained from the UK trials COV001 and COV002, which included a single-blind randomized controlled phase 2/3 trial of AZD1222 (ChAdOx1 nCoV-19) in healthy adults. For TCRbeta chain sequencing, PBMC samples from trial participants were taken at day 0 and at day 28 after the second dose. Broad study findings and their caveats: Reportedly, close to half of the unique spike-specific TCRs recognized epitopes lying outside the regions that are mutated in the B.1.351 and B.1.1.7 variants. A significant rise in spike-specific TCR breadth and depth was observed after two AZD1222 doses relative to day 0 and relative to MenACWY recipients. Participants were mostly white British and included more females than males, and it was suggested by the authors that clonal diversity may have been underestimated. In the small 56-69-year group, the increase in depth fell short of significance, most likely because of low power. Vaccine-associated CD4 TCRs spanned the whole spike protein, with dominant responses in regions 160-218 and 743-854. Because no day 14 peak-response samples were available, the repertoires could be characterized only after the peak T cell response. Conclusions about previously exposed vaccinees were limited because only five to seven AZD1222 recipients were SARS-CoV-2 seropositive at baseline.

The CDR3 regions of human TCRbeta chains were analyzed by immunosequencing. The original methods were these. TCRs in the repertoires were matched against a reference library of SARS-CoV-2-specific TCRs that had been generated with the MIRA antigen-specificity platform. Breadth was defined as the fraction of unique TCRs that were SARS-CoV-2-associated, and depth was defined as the fraction of total T cells that were SARS-CoV-2-associated. Using the MIRA data, each spike-specific TCR was assigned both to the spike region to which the TCR was reactive and to a CD4 or CD8 class. Log10-transformed breadth and depth values were compared by one-way ANOVA with Sidak's multiple comparisons tests. TCRdb took over this immuneACCESS table, retaining in-frame rearrangements with V and J assigned. Such tables are incomplete; in checked studies, under half of the missing clones stem from an unresolved V gene, and the remainder is unexplained. The V and J calls and clone size were taken over from that table, and D and trimming were inferred from the DNA. Across this sample there are more than 100,000 clones, with 80% to 95% seen only once. Clones ranked in the top ten supply 1.5% to 2% of the sample.

This sequence was found in an adult who received the AZD1222 COVID-19 vaccine. Sample: peripheral blood, taken 28 days after the second AZD1222 dose. Recombination joined TRBV5-1 with TRBJ2-7; the central 10 bases match TRBD2. The nucleotides read TGCGCCAGCTCCACTAGGTCACTAGCGGGACAGAGGGACGAGCAGTACTTC. Translation gives CASSTRSLAGQRDEQYF.